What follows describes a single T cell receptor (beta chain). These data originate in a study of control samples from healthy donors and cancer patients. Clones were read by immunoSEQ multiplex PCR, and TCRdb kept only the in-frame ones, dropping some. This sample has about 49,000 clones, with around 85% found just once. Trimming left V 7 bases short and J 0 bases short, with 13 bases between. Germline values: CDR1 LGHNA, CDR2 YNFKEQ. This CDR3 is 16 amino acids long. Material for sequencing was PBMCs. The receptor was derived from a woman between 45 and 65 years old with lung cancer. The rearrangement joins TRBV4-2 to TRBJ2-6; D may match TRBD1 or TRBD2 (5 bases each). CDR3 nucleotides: TGTGCCAGCATAGAAACGGGGACCTCTGGGGCCAACGTCCTGACTTTC. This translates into CASIETGTSGANVLTF.